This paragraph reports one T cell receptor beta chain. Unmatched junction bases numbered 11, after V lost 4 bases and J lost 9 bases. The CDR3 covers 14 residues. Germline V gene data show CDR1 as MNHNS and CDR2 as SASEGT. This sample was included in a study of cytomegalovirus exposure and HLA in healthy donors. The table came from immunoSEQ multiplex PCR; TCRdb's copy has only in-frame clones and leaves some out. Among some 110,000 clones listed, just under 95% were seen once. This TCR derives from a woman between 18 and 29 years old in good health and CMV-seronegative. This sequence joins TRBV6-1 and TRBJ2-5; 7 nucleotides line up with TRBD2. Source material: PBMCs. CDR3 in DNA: TGTGCCAGCAGTGGGGCGGACTGGGGAGGGGCCCAGTACTTC. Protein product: CASSGADWGGAQYF.